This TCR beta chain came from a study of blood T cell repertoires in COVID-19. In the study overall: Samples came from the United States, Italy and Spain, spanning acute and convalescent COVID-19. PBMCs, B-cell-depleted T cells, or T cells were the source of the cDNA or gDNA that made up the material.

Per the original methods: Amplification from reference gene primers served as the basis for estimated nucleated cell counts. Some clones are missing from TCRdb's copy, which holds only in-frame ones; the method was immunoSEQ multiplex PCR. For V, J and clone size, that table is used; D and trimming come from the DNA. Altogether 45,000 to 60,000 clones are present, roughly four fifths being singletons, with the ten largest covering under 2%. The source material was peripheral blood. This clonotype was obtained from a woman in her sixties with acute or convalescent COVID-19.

Here the CDR3 DNA reads TGTGCCAGCAGTGAAGACCATACAGGATTAAACTATGGCTACACCTTC. Translation: CASSEDHTGLNYGYTF. V is TRBV6-1 and J is TRBJ1-2; maybe TRBD1 (5 bases). The CDR3 consists of 16 residues. CDR1 is MNHNS and CDR2 is SASEGT in the germline V gene. V lost 1 base, J lost 2 bases, and 14 bases lay in between.